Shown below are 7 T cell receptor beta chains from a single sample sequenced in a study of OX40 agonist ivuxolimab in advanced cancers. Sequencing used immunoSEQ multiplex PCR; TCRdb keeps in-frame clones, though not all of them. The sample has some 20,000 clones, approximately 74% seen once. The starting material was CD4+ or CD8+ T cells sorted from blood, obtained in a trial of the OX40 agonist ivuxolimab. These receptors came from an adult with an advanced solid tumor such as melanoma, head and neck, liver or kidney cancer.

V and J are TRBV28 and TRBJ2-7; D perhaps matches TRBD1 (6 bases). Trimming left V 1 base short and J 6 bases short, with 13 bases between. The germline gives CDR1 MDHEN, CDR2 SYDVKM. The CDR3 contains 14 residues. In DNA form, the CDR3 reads TGTGCCAGCAGTTTATTCGCAGGGGCAGGCGAGCAGTACTTC. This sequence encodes CASSLFAGAGEQYF.

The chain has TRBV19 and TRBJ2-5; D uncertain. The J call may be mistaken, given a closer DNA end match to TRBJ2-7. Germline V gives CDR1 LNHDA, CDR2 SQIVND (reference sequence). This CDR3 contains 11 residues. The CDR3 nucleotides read TGTGCCAGTAGCGACCTCTACGAGCAGTACTTC. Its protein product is CASSDLYEQYF.

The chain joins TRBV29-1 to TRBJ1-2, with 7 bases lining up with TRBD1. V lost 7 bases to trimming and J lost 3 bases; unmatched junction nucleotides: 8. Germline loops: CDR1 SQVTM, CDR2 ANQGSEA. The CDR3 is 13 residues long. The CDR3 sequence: CSATGAVDYGYTF. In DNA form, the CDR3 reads TGCAGCGCCACAGGGGCGGTAGACTATGGCTACACCTTC.

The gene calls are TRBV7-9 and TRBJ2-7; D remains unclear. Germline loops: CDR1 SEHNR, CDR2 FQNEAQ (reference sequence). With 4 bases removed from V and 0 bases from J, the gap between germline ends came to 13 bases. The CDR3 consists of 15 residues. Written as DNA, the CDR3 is TGTGCCAGCAGCTCGACATTCCATCCCTCCTACGAGCAGTACTTC. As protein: CASSSTFHPSYEQYF.

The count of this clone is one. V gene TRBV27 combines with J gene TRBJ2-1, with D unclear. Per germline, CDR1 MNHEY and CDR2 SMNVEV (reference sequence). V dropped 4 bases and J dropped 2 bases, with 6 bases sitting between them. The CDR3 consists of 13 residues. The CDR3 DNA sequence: TGTGCCAGCAGTTCAGACCCCTACAATGAGCAGTTCTTC. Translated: CASSSDPYNEQFF.

CDR3 sequence: CASSIGLAGNNEQFF. The CDR3 DNA sequence: TGTGCCAGCAGCATAGGACTAGCGGGAAACAATGAGCAGTTCTTC. J is TRBJ2-1 and V is TRBV28; 12 nucleotides agree with TRBD2. The CDR3 runs to 15 residues. V shed 6 bases and J 5 bases; nucleotides not matched to a gene: 5. Germline CDR1 reads MDHEN; CDR2 reads SYDVKM.

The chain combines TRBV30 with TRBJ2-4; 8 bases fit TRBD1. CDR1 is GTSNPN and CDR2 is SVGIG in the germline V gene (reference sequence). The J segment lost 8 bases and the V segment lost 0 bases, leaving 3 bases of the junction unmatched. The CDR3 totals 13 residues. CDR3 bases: TGTGCCTGGAGTGTGAACAGGGGGGACATTCAGTACTTC. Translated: CAWSVNRGDIQYF.